One and the same sample provided the 27 T cell receptor beta chains below, sequenced in a study of human T cells and chemical hapten exposure (dated by TCRdb to the early 2020s). The method behind the library was RACE. Reads for this sample came from a NextSeq 500. Clones were called with MiXCR by TCRdb after fastp trimmed the public reads at Q25, and only in-frame beta chains were retained. Here each entry gathers all rows of one CDR3 protein and keeps the most common genes and DNA. Present in this sample are 74,000 or so distinct CDR3 sequences, 9% to 12% of which were seen just once. Roughly 1.4% of the sample belongs to the ten largest clones. According to the study, the label for this sample's time point signals: patch test 1, 2 weeks after DPC sensitization. The treatment or condition label on this specimen signifies: therapeutic diphenylcyclopropenone sensitization with weekly scalp DPC. The specimen comprised whole blood, sampled in connection with sensitization to the hapten diphenylcyclopropenone (DPC). The receptors come from a woman in her forties or fifties with alopecia areata. Some clones in this sample may be carry-over from other donors' samples.

This clonotype was seen at least ten times. This chain uses TRBV6-1 with TRBJ1-5; 10 bases are a match to TRBD1. This CDR3 is 12 amino acids long. Germline V CDR1 and CDR2: MNHNS, SASEGT. V shed 6 bases and J 9 bases; nucleotides not matched to a gene: 2. The CDR3 nucleotides read TGTGCCAGCAGGGGGACAGGGGCGCCCCAGCATTTT. This encodes CASRGTGAPQHF.

This clonotype was found many times. This chain links TRBV27 with TRBJ2-2; tentatively, D is TRBD1 or TRBD2 (6 bases each). The CDR3 extends over 16 amino acids. V was cut by 2 bases and J by 2 bases, with 12 bases left in between. Germline CDR1 and CDR2: MNHEY and SMNVEV (reference sequence). CDR3 in amino acids: CASSLVGGYNTGELFF. Written as DNA, the CDR3 is TGTGCCAGCAGTTTAGTCGGGGGCTATAACACCGGGGAGCTGTTTTTT.

This clonotype was picked up a small number of times. This chain uses TRBV28 with TRBJ2-1; TRBD2 aligns across 11 bases. The CDR3 runs to 14 residues. J lost 9 bases, V lost 5 bases, and 6 bases had no gene match. Per germline, CDR1 MDHEN and CDR2 SYDVKM. The CDR3 protein is CASSPGTSGGEQFF. The CDR3 DNA is TGTGCCAGCAGTCCGGGGACTAGCGGCGGTGAGCAGTTCTTC.

The CDR3 sequence is CASSPDRFNQPQHF. Written as DNA, the CDR3 is TGTGCCAGCAGTCCGGACAGGTTCAATCAGCCCCAGCATTTT. The V and J genes are TRBV28 and TRBJ1-5, with 7 bases fitting TRBD1. After removal of 5 bases from V and 3 bases from J, the junction contained 4 bases not matched to a gene. CDR1 is MDHEN and CDR2 is SYDVKM in the germline V gene. CDR3 size: 14 residues.

The chain carries TRBV30 and TRBJ2-7; tentatively, D is TRBD1 or TRBD2 (5 bases each). The CDR3 totals 9 residues. Trimming took 7 bases from V and 12 from J, leaving 13 bases between them. The germline gives CDR1 GTSNPN, CDR2 SVGIG (reference sequence). The CDR3 coding sequence is TGTGCCTCGGGTATGAGGGGGTACTTC. This sequence encodes CASGMRGYF. The whole variable domain, remainder taken from reference TRBV30 and TRBJ2-7, is SQTIHQWPATLVQPVGSPLSLECTVEGTSNPNLYWYRQAAGRGLQLLFYSVGIGQISSEVPQNLSASRPQDRQFILSSKKLLLSDSGFYLCASGMRGYFGPGTRLTVT.

CDR3: CASRRDRDTNYEQYF. The CDR3 DNA follows: TGTGCCAGCAGACGCGATCGGGACACGAACTACGAGCAGTACTTC. This chain uses TRBV6-5 with TRBJ2-7, with D perhaps TRBD1 (6 bases). There are 15 residues in the CDR3. The V gene's germline CDR1 is MNHEY and CDR2 SVGAGI. Trimming stripped 6 bases from V and 3 bases from J, with 18 bases between.

This clonotype was recorded a few times. The chain links TRBV5-6 to TRBJ2-1, with 15 bases identical to TRBD2. Germline lookup yields CDR1 SGHDT and CDR2 YYEEEE. Trimming cost V 4 bases and J 6 bases; bases outside gene matches: 2. CDR3 size: 15 residues. CDR3 sequence reads: CASSGGLAGGNEQFF. The CDR3 nucleotides are TGTGCCAGCAGCGGGGGACTAGCGGGAGGCAATGAGCAGTTCTTC.

The chain has TRBV11-2 and TRBJ1-1; D is undetermined. The germline V gene has CDR1 SGHAT and CDR2 FQNNGV. V lost 2 bases to trimming and J lost 5 bases, with 6 bases between them. The CDR3 extends over 12 amino acids. The chain's CDR3 is CASSLSLTEAFF. CDR3 bases: TGTGCCAGCAGCTTATCCTTAACTGAAGCTTTCTTT.

The table lists this clonotype with a few counts. The chain combines TRBV30 with TRBJ1-3, with TRBD1 as a possible D gene (6 bases). V shed 0 bases and J shed 0 bases, with 12 bases lying between them. The CDR3 runs to 16 residues. Germline-derived CDR1 and CDR2 are GTSNPN and SVGIG (reference sequence). CDR3 DNA sequence: TGTGCCTGGAGTGTATCGGGGGCCCGCTCTGGAAACACCATATATTTT. Translation: CAWSVSGARSGNTIYF.

The chain combines TRBV10-3 with TRBJ2-3, with D hard to call. Trimming shortened V by 3 bases and J by 0 bases, and 10 bases separated the two germline ends. The CDR3 covers 15 residues. Germline CDR1 ENHRY, CDR2 SYGVKD. The CDR3 here is CAISDTSLSTDTQYF. In nucleotides, the CDR3 is TGTGCCATCAGTGACACCTCCCTGAGCACAGATACGCAGTATTTT.

This clonotype was seen at least ten times. This rearrangement joins TRBV29-1 to TRBJ1-5, with unresolved D. From germline, CDR1 is SQVTM and CDR2 ANQGSEA. The CDR3 is 12 amino acids. CDR3 DNA: TGCAGTCCCTCCGCGAGCAATCAGCCCCAGCATTTT. The encoded protein is CSPSASNQPQHF.

This clonotype occurred a few times. The chain joins TRBV2 to TRBJ1-5, with D tentatively TRBD1 (5 bases). Trimming left V 8 bases short and J 2 bases short, with 13 bases between. The germline V gene encodes CDR1 SNHLY and CDR2 FYNNEI. The CDR3 has 14 amino acids. DNA for the CDR3: TGTGCCAGCGGACGGGAACAGGGCAATCAGCCCCAGCATTTT. Its translation: CASGREQGNQPQHF.

This clonotype was detected ten times or more. This chain connects TRBV28 to TRBJ1-1; the D is unclear. CDR1 is MDHEN and CDR2 is SYDVKM in the germline V gene. V was trimmed by 2 bases and J by 0 bases, leaving 7 bases between them. The CDR3 consists of 14 residues. The CDR3 loop is CASSLGGMNTEAFF. The CDR3 DNA is TGTGCCAGCAGTTTAGGAGGTATGAACACTGAAGCTTTCTTT.

This clonotype has more than one count but fewer than ten. The V gene is TRBV28, the J gene TRBJ2-1; possibly TRBD2 for D (5 bases). Germline values: CDR1 MDHEN, CDR2 SYDVKM. The CDR3 is 12 amino acids. Trimming stripped 3 bases from V and 7 bases from J, with 7 bases between. The CDR3 DNA follows: TGTGCCAGCAGTTTTACGGGAAATGAGCAGTTCTTC. It yields the protein CASSFTGNEQFF.

The chain couples TRBV7-6 to TRBJ2-1; 14 nucleotides align to TRBD2. Germline CDR1 is SGHVS and CDR2 is FNYEAQ. The CDR3 length is 16 residues. V lost 4 bases to trimming and J lost 8 bases; unmatched junction nucleotides: 7. The CDR3 protein is CASSSAGTSGSHEQFF. CDR3 DNA sequence: TGTGCCAGCAGCTCCGCCGGGACTAGCGGGAGCCATGAGCAGTTCTTC.

This clonotype showed up just a few times. V is TRBV7-2 and J is TRBJ1-5, with D maybe TRBD1 (6 bases). CDR3 size: 14 residues. Germline V lookup: CDR1 SGHTA, CDR2 FQGNSA. Deletions cut 4 bases from V and 5 bases from J, with 12 bases between. For the CDR3, the DNA is TGTGCCAGCAGCTCCCCCACAGGGTATCAGCCCCAGCATTTT. Its protein is CASSSPTGYQPQHF. Using reference TRBV7-2 and TRBJ1-5 for the parts outside the CDR3, the full variable domain is GAGVSQSPSNKVTEKGKDVELRCDPISGHTALYWYRQSLGQGLEFLIYFQGNSAPDKSGLPSDRFSAERTGGSVSTLTIQRTQQEDSAVYLCASSSPTGYQPQHFGDGTRLSIL.

The chain combines TRBV7-2 with TRBJ2-3, with 7 bases that match TRBD1. The germline CDR1 and CDR2 sequences are SGHTA and FQGNSA. The CDR3 runs 15 residues. The junction had 5 bases not matched to a gene; V was cut back by 5 bases and J by 0 bases. CDR3 sequence reads: CASSRDSQSTDTQYF. Written as DNA, the CDR3 is TGTGCCAGCAGCCGGGACAGCCAGAGCACAGATACGCAGTATTTT.

This clonotype turned up a few times. The V call is TRBV28, the J call TRBJ2-1; no reliable D call. Germline V gene sequence: CDR1 MDHEN, CDR2 SYDVKM. The CDR3 consists of 13 residues. The germline V and J ends were trimmed by 2 bases and 6 bases, with 8 bases remaining between them. This CDR3 is CASSLVTPNEQFF. In nucleotides, the CDR3 is TGTGCCAGCAGTTTAGTAACTCCCAATGAGCAGTTCTTC.

The chain recombines TRBV2 with TRBJ2-3; the D gene could be TRBD1 or TRBD2 (6 bases each). The CDR3 covers 16 residues. V gave up 8 bases and J gave up 5 bases, with 23 bases separating them. Germline lookup yields CDR1 SNHLY and CDR2 FYNNEI. The CDR3 DNA sequence: TGTGCCAGCGCTAGAGGGAGGACAGTGGGGGGAGATACGCAGTATTTT. It specifies CASARGRTVGGDTQYF.

This clonotype was seen a handful of times. This chain uses TRBV28 with TRBJ2-7, with a tentative D call TRBD1 (6 bases). V was shortened by 5 bases and J by 6 bases, with 11 bases between the two germline ends. Germline V gives CDR1 MDHEN, CDR2 SYDVKM. The CDR3 has 12 amino acids. CDR3 coding DNA: TGTGCCAGCAGTGGGACAAGGTCCGAGCAGTACTTC. This codes for CASSGTRSEQYF.

This clonotype was counted ten times or more. The chain couples TRBV19 to TRBJ1-5, with 7 bases lining up with TRBD1. CDR1 and CDR2 from the germline V gene are LNHDA and SQIVND (reference sequence). The junction had 11 bases not matched to a gene; V was cut back by 7 bases and J by 5 bases. CDR3 length equals 15 residues. CDR3 nucleotide sequence: TGTGCCAGTACTATGATTATTAGGGGGCATCAGCCCCAGCATTTT. This encodes CASTMIIRGHQPQHF.

The gene calls are TRBV28 and TRBJ2-7; D gene uncertain. Germline V gene lookup returns CDR1 MDHEN and CDR2 SYDVKM. This CDR3 has 13 residues. The V gene lost 8 bases and the J gene lost 0 bases, with 11 bases spanning the gap. CDR3 sequence reads: CASRAPSSYEQYF. Here the CDR3 DNA reads TGTGCCAGCCGAGCGCCGAGCTCCTACGAGCAGTACTTC.

The CDR3 DNA reads TGTGCCAGCAGTTTTACGGTCCCCGTAGGGCATGAGCAGTTCTTC. This encodes CASSFTVPVGHEQFF. The chain recombines TRBV28 with TRBJ2-1, with D unresolved. The CDR3 sequence is 15 residues long. The ends were cut back, 3 bases at V and 8 bases at J, with 17 bases in the middle. The germline CDR1 and CDR2 sequences are MDHEN and SYDVKM.

This clonotype came up a few times. In DNA form, the CDR3 reads TGCGCCAGCAGCTTAGGCCCGGCGGCCCTGTCCCTCCCCTCCGAGCAGTACTTC. Its protein is CASSLGPAALSLPSEQYF. The chain is built from TRBV5-1 and TRBJ2-7; D is unclear. The CDR3 consists of 18 residues. The germline CDR1 and CDR2 sequences are SGHRS and YFSETQ. Trimming shortened V by 2 bases and J by 6 bases, and 27 bases separated the two germline ends. Full variable domain (outside the CDR3, taken from reference TRBV5-1 and TRBJ2-7): KAGVTQTPRYLIKTRGQQVTLSCSPISGHRSVSWYQQTPGQGLQFLFEYFSETQRNKGNFPGRFSGRQFSNSRSEMNVSTLELGDSALYLCASSLGPAALSLPSEQYFGPGTRLTVT.

This clonotype turned up a few times. V gene TRBV20-1 combines with J gene TRBJ2-3, with 10 bases lining up with TRBD1. Trimming cost V 5 bases and J 13 bases; bases outside gene matches: 12. From germline, CDR1 is DFQATT and CDR2 SNEGSKA (reference sequence). The CDR3 runs to 13 residues. CDR3 sequence: CSASDRGSPPEYF. The CDR3 DNA is TGCAGTGCTTCGGACAGGGGGTCGCCCCCGGAGTATTTT.

This clonotype appeared a few times. The genes are TRBV7-9 and TRBJ2-3; D is uncertain. This CDR3 region has 14 residues. Germline V gene lookup returns CDR1 SEHNR and CDR2 FQNEAQ (reference sequence). Trimming stripped 4 bases from V and 2 bases from J, with 10 bases between. CDR3 loop: CASSSAQPTDTQYF. The CDR3 DNA follows: TGTGCCAGCAGCTCGGCACAGCCCACAGATACGCAGTATTTT.

This clonotype has a handful of counts. The chain recombines TRBV5-4 with TRBJ1-3; D unresolved. This CDR3 has 13 amino acids. V lost 5 bases, J lost 0 bases, and 6 bases lay in between. Looked up from germline, CDR1 is SGHNT and CDR2 is YYREEE (reference sequence). In DNA, the CDR3 is TGTGCCAGCAGGTTGAGCTCTGGAAACACCATATATTTT. Its protein product is CASRLSSGNTIYF.